The TCR beta chain under discussion was sequenced for a study of blood T cell repertoires in COVID-19. Clinical histories supplied by participants themselves formed the basis of cohort assignment. Exposed enrollees encountered a COVID-19 case at some point within 2 weeks before study entry. V was cut by 6 bases and J by 1 base, with 16 bases left in between. Germline V CDR1 and CDR2: MDHEN, SYDVKM. This CDR3 region has 15 residues. Source study methods: From reference gene primer amplification, estimates of nucleated cell counts were derived. TCRdb keeps only in-frame clones here, not all; method: immunoSEQ multiplex PCR. The DNA was the basis for D and trimming; V, J and clone size are from that table. The sample contains hundreds of thousands of clones, about 85% of which appear only once.

J is TRBJ2-7 and V is TRBV28; D perhaps matches TRBD2 (6 bases). The clonotype originates from a woman aged 25-40 years who had been exposed to COVID-19. Material: PBMCs or T cells enriched from blood (not recorded which). CDR3 sequence reads: CASRGASGGSYEQYF. In DNA form, the CDR3 reads TGTGCCAGCAGGGGAGCTAGTGGGGGGTCCTACGAGCAGTACTTC.